One and the same sample provided the 6 T cell receptor beta chains below, sequenced in a study of blood T cell repertoires in COVID-19. Generated by immunoSEQ multiplex PCR, the TCRdb table keeps only in-frame clones and is missing some. This sample has tens of thousands of clones, with around 90% found just once. The sample was peripheral blood. The receptors were sampled from a man in his late teens or twenties with COVID-19, enrolled during active disease.

In nucleotides, the CDR3 is TGTGCCAGCAGCGCTGACCGGACAGGCTACAATCAGCCCCAGCATTTT. As protein: CASSADRTGYNQPQHF. The chain has TRBV3-1 (or the pseudogene TRBV3-2) and TRBJ1-5, with TRBD1 identical over 7 bases. The CDR3 has 16 amino acids. The trim removed 5 bases at V and 3 bases at J, leaving 10 bases unmatched. Germline CDR1 LGHDT, CDR2 YNNKEL (reference sequence).

This clone was counted a single time. This chain joins TRBV2 and TRBJ1-1; D uncertain. Deletions cut 4 bases from V and 7 bases from J, with 10 bases between. Germline CDR1 is SNHLY and CDR2 is FYNNEI. The CDR3 totals 12 residues. CDR3 loop: CASSGGANEAFF. CDR3 bases: TGTGCCAGCAGTGGGGGAGCAAATGAAGCTTTCTTT.

The chain recombines TRBV20-1 with TRBJ1-2; D is possibly TRBD1 (6 bases). Germline V gene sequence: CDR1 DFQATT, CDR2 SNEGSKA (reference sequence). The CDR3 is made up of 11 amino acids. V was trimmed by 7 bases and J by 8 bases, leaving 14 bases between them. This chain's CDR3 is CSVLRGRGYTF. CDR3 nucleotides: TGCAGTGTGCTCAGGGGCAGGGGCTACACCTTC.

The CDR3 DNA reads as TGTGCCAGCAGCCCCCTTCGTAGGGGGCGTCAAGGTCTCTATGGCTACACCTTC. This encodes CASSPLRRGRQGLYGYTF. This rearrangement joins TRBV11-2 to TRBJ1-2, with TRBD1 matching over 7 bases. The CDR3 sequence is 18 residues long. Germline CDR1 and CDR2: SGHAT and FQNNGV. The V segment lost 5 bases and the J segment 4 bases; nucleotides outside the gene matches: 19.

J is TRBJ2-7 and V is TRBV9; 9 bases align to TRBD1. The ends lost 2 bases at V and 4 bases at J; junction bases unmatched: 4. CDR3 size: 14 residues. CDR1 SGDLS and CDR2 YYNGEE come from the germline V gene. In nucleotides, the CDR3 is TGTGCCAGCAGCGTCGGGACAGGGCTGTACGAGCAGTACTTC. Translating it yields CASSVGTGLYEQYF.

The gene calls are TRBV7-9 and TRBJ2-7, with D perhaps matching TRBD1 (6 bases). CDR1 is SEHNR, CDR2 FQNEAQ, per germline (reference sequence). The CDR3 loop spans 13 amino acids. The V gene lost 2 bases and the J gene lost 10 bases, with 15 bases spanning the gap. Written as DNA, the CDR3 is TGTGCCAGCAGCTTATCACCGGGACACCTTCAGTACTTC. Translated: CASSLSPGHLQYF.